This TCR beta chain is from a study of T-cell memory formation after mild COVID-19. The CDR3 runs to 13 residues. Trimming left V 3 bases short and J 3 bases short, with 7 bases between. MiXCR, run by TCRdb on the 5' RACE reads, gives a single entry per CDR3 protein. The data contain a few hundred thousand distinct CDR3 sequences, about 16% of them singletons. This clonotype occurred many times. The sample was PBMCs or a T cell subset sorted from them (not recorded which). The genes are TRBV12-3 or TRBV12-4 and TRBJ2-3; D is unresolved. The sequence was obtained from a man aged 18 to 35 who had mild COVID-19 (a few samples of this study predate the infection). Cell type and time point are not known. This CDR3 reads CASSFNPTDTQYF. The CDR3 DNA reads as TGTGCCAGCAGTTTTAACCCTACAGATACGCAGTATTTT.